Following are 27 T cell receptor beta chains from one sample sequenced in a study of blood T cell repertoires in COVID-19. TCRdb's copy holds only in-frame clones and misses some; the assay was immunoSEQ multiplex PCR. Of under 200,000 clones detected, about nine tenths appear once; the ten largest clones hold around 3.9%. Sequencing was done on a sample of peripheral blood. The receptors shown here come from a woman aged 60-75 years who had recovered from COVID-19.

This clone was observed once. The rearrangement uses TRBV5-1 and TRBJ1-1, with D possibly being TRBD1 (5 bases). Looked up from germline, CDR1 is SGHRS and CDR2 is YFSETQ. V lost 0 bases to trimming and J lost 5 bases, with 11 bases between them. This CDR3 has 14 amino acids. CDR3 in DNA: TGCGCCAGCAGCTTGGGCAGGGTGGGGACTGAAGCTTTCTTT. This gives the protein CASSLGRVGTEAFF.

This clone was counted once. The chain links TRBV3-1 (or the pseudogene TRBV3-2) to TRBJ2-3, with 9 bases identical to TRBD1. This CDR3 contains 16 residues. CDR1 LGHDT and CDR2 YNNKEL come from the germline V gene (reference sequence). V lost 4 bases and J lost 3; bases outside the gene matches: 8. CDR3 coding DNA: TGTGCCAGCAGCCCCCAAACCGGGACAGGGACAGATACGCAGTATTTT. Its protein product is CASSPQTGTGTDTQYF.

The CDR3 nucleotides read TGTGCCAGTCACGACTCCAGGGCCCCCCTAGGGTCTGGAAACACCATATATTTT. This encodes CASHDSRAPLGSGNTIYF. This chain uses TRBV19 with TRBJ1-3; the D gene is possibly TRBD1 (5 bases). Germline V gene data show CDR1 as LNHDA and CDR2 as SQIVND (reference sequence). V was cut by 8 bases and J by 1 base, with 24 bases left in between. CDR3 size: 18 residues.

The chain combines TRBV28 with TRBJ2-2; TRBD1 might be the D (6 bases). The CDR3 covers 15 residues. The V gene's germline CDR1 is MDHEN and CDR2 SYDVKM. Trimming removed 7 bases from V and 1 base from J, with 13 bases in between. CDR3 protein: CASKNPTGNTGELFF. In nucleotides, the CDR3 is TGTGCCAGCAAAAACCCGACAGGGAACACCGGGGAGCTGTTTTTT.

The CDR3 protein is CASSLGGLATQYF. CDR3 bases: TGCGCCAGCAGCTTGGGGGGACTAGCAACGCAGTATTTT. This chain links TRBV5-1 with TRBJ2-3; 9 positions agree with TRBD2. This CDR3 has 13 amino acids. CDR1 SGHRS and CDR2 YFSETQ come from the germline V gene. Trimming took 0 bases from V and 9 from J; bases not matched to a gene: 2.

J is TRBJ2-5 and V is TRBV3-1 (or the pseudogene TRBV3-2); tentative D call: TRBD2 (6 bases). The CDR3 spans 13 residues. V lost 7 bases and J 5 bases, leaving 14 bases between the germline ends. CDR1 and CDR2 (germline): LGHDT, YNNKEL (reference sequence). CDR3 protein: CASTSLAGETQYF. The CDR3 DNA reads as TGTGCCAGCACCTCTCTTGCGGGGGAGACCCAGTACTTC.

The chain is built from TRBV2 and TRBJ2-7; TRBD1 might be the D (6 bases). Per germline, CDR1 SNHLY and CDR2 FYNNEI. The germline V and J ends were trimmed by 1 base and 12 bases, with 13 bases remaining between them. CDR3 length: 12 residues. CDR3 nucleotide sequence: TGTGCCAGCAGTGAAGTTCAGGGGAAGTCGTACTTC. Its protein is CASSEVQGKSYF.

CDR3 in amino acids: CASGHGDRGWEDTQYF. CDR3 sequence (DNA): TGTGCCAGCGGACATGGGGACAGGGGGTGGGAAGATACGCAGTATTTT. This sequence joins TRBV5-5 and TRBJ2-3; 11 bases line up with TRBD1. Germline assignment: CDR1 SGHKS and CDR2 YYEKEE (reference sequence). V dropped 7 bases and J dropped 5; count of bases not matched to a gene: 12. The CDR3 consists of 16 residues.

As to this clone: Other DNA sequences in the same sample also yield this CDR3. CDR3 nucleotides: TGCGCCAGCAGCTTGGCCGGGCAGGGGGCCGGGGAGCAGTACTTC. Translating gives CASSLAGQGAGEQYF. This rearrangement joins TRBV5-1 to TRBJ2-7; 8 nucleotides align to TRBD1. V lost 0 bases and J lost 7; bases outside the gene matches: 9. The CDR3 has 15 amino acids. Per germline, CDR1 SGHRS and CDR2 YFSETQ.

V and J are TRBV27 and TRBJ2-5; TRBD1 agrees at 10 bases. CDR1 is MNHEY and CDR2 is SMNVEV in the germline V gene (reference sequence). J lost 4 bases, V lost 5 bases, and 7 bases had no gene match. This CDR3 region has 15 residues. This CDR3 is CASSNRDRGGETQYF. CDR3 nucleotides: TGTGCCAGCAGTAATCGGGACAGGGGCGGAGAGACCCAGTACTTC.

This chain links TRBV7-9 with TRBJ2-1; no clear D. Germline V lookup: CDR1 SEHNR, CDR2 FQNEAQ (reference sequence). Trimming left V 0 bases short and J 5 bases short, with 14 bases between. The CDR3 runs to 16 residues. CDR3 coding DNA: TGTGCCAGCAGCTTAGCCCCGCGAGTGGTTGACAATGAGCAGTTCTTC. It codes for CASSLAPRVVDNEQFF.

V and J are TRBV5-1 and TRBJ1-5, with unresolved D. V was clipped by 7 bases and J by 3 bases, with 14 bases between them. The CDR3 has 14 residues. Germline V lookup: CDR1 SGHRS, CDR2 YFSETQ. CDR3: CASAPTGSNQPQHF. The CDR3 nucleotides are TGCGCCAGCGCTCCGACTGGTTCCAATCAGCCCCAGCATTTT.

The V and J genes are TRBV11-2 and TRBJ2-4, with 11 positions matching TRBD1. Looked up from germline, CDR1 is SGHAT and CDR2 is FQNNGV. Unmatched junction bases numbered 5, after V lost 5 bases and J lost 8 bases. The CDR3 sequence is 14 residues long. The DNA of the CDR3 is TGTGCCAGCAGCCGGACAGGGGGCTTGGACATTCAGTACTTC. It yields the protein CASSRTGGLDIQYF.

The gene calls are TRBV11-3 and TRBJ2-3; 8 nucleotides align to TRBD2. CDR1 and CDR2 (germline): SGHNT, YENEEA. The CDR3 length is 16 residues. The trim removed 4 bases at V and 5 bases at J, leaving 11 bases unmatched. The CDR3 sequence: CASSSPAGEVRDTQYF. The CDR3 coding sequence is TGTGCCAGCAGCTCCCCAGCGGGGGAGGTAAGAGATACGCAGTATTTT. Full variable domain (outside the CDR3, taken from reference TRBV11-3 and TRBJ2-3): EAGVVQSPRYKIIEKKQPVAFWCNPISGHNTLYWYLQNLGQGPELLIRYENEEAVDDSQLPKDRFSAERLKGVDSTLKIQPAELGDSAVYLCASSSPAGEVRDTQYFGPGTRLTVL.

V usage is TRBV28 and J usage is TRBJ2-2; TRBD1 matches 10 bases. V lost 2 bases, J lost 5 bases, and 5 bases stayed unmatched. Germline V CDR1 and CDR2: MDHEN, SYDVKM. The CDR3 spans 16 residues. The CDR3 region is CASSLLPGQGTGELFF. The CDR3 DNA is TGTGCCAGCAGTTTACTCCCGGGACAGGGGACCGGGGAGCTGTTTTTT.

This clone has a single count. The chain combines TRBV11-2 with TRBJ1-1, with D perhaps matching TRBD1 (6 bases). CDR3 size: 18 residues. V was pared by 4 bases and J by 0 bases, with 21 bases between. Germline CDR1 is SGHAT and CDR2 is FQNNGV. CDR3 residues: CASSSWKGPGHLNTEAFF. CDR3 nucleotide sequence: TGTGCCAGCAGCTCTTGGAAGGGGCCGGGACACTTGAACACTGAAGCTTTCTTT.

The chain uses TRBV7-9 and TRBJ2-7; TRBD1 aligns across 11 bases. V shed 5 bases and J 6 bases; nucleotides not matched to a gene: 6. The CDR3 is made up of 14 amino acids. Germline-derived CDR1 and CDR2 are SEHNR and FQNEAQ (reference sequence). CDR3 DNA sequence: TGTGCCAGCAGCGAATGGACAGGGGGCGGCGAGCAGTACTTC. It specifies CASSEWTGGGEQYF. The full variable domain, rest sourced from reference TRBV7-9 and TRBJ2-7, is DTGVSQNPRHKITKRGQNVTFRCDPISEHNRLYWYRQTLGQGPEFLTYFQNEAQLEKSRLLSDRFSAERPKGSFSTLEIQRTEQGDSAMYLCASSEWTGGGEQYFGPGTRLTVT.

This rearrangement joins TRBV9 to TRBJ1-5, with 8 bases fitting TRBD1. CDR1 and CDR2 (germline): SGDLS, YYNGEE. The CDR3 is made up of 13 amino acids. J was trimmed by 10 bases and V by 3 bases; bases with no gene match: 6. In DNA form, the CDR3 reads TGTGCCAGCAGCGCGACAGGGGAGTCCCCCCAGCATTTT. This gives the protein CASSATGESPQHF.

This chain connects TRBV19 to TRBJ1-1; D not certain. Trimming left V 5 bases short and J 0 bases short, with 19 bases between. The CDR3 covers 17 residues. In germline, CDR1 is LNHDA, CDR2 SQIVND (reference sequence). The CDR3 bases are TGTGCCAGTAGTGGGCTCGGTCTCTCCATAATGAACACTGAAGCTTTCTTT. Its translation: CASSGLGLSIMNTEAFF.

The J gene is TRBJ2-5, the V gene TRBV5-1, with D tentatively TRBD1 (6 bases). Germline values: CDR1 SGHRS, CDR2 YFSETQ. Trimming took off 1 base at V and 5 bases at J, with 15 bases between the two ends. The CDR3 length is 15 residues. CDR3 amino acids: CASSLRGQGMETQYF. CDR3 coding DNA: TGCGCCAGCAGCTTGAGGGGACAAGGGATGGAGACCCAGTACTTC.

V is TRBV6-4 and J is TRBJ1-1, with D perhaps TRBD1 (6 bases). The V and J ends lost 6 bases and 8 bases respectively, with 19 bases between them. CDR1 and CDR2 from the germline V gene are MRHNA and SNTAGT. The CDR3 is 14 amino acids. The chain's CDR3 is CASSPGGITGEAFF. In DNA form, the CDR3 reads TGTGCCAGCAGCCCGGGGGGGATTACAGGGGAAGCTTTCTTT.

Notes on this clone: Other nucleotide sequences from this sample produce the same CDR3. The chain uses TRBV28 and TRBJ1-5; D not resolved. The length of the CDR3 is 12 residues. V was clipped by 1 base and J by 7 bases, with 5 bases between them. Germline CDR1 MDHEN, CDR2 SYDVKM. The CDR3 region is CASSLSGQPQHF. The DNA of the CDR3 is TGTGCCAGCAGTTTATCCGGGCAGCCCCAGCATTTT.

The chain links TRBV19 to TRBJ1-2; weak D call: TRBD1 (6 bases). Germline V CDR1 and CDR2: LNHDA, SQIVND (reference sequence). CDR3 size: 15 residues. V dropped 3 bases and J dropped 4 bases, with 15 bases sitting between them. The CDR3 bases are TGTGCCAGTAGTATCCCCCGGACAGCTTCCTATGGCTACACCTTC. Residues: CASSIPRTASYGYTF.

In this sample, this clone turned up once. The chain links TRBV25-1 to TRBJ1-2; 8 bases map to TRBD1. The CDR3 is 13 residues long. Germline V gene data show CDR1 as MGHDK and CDR2 as SYGVNS. V gave up 6 bases and J gave up 3 bases; unmatched junction bases: 3. CDR3 in DNA: TGTGCCAGCAGCGAACAGGGGGACTATGGCTACACCTTC. It specifies CASSEQGDYGYTF.

The rearrangement uses TRBV5-1 and TRBJ1-2; D call uncertain. The length of the CDR3 is 14 residues. The V end was cut by 0 bases, the J end by 8 bases, with 14 bases between. Germline assignment: CDR1 SGHRS and CDR2 YFSETQ. This CDR3 is CASSLEEARWGYTF. The CDR3 nucleotides read TGCGCCAGCAGCTTGGAGGAGGCGAGGTGGGGCTACACCTTC.

The V call is TRBV6-1, the J call TRBJ2-7, with 9 bases that match TRBD1. CDR3 length: 16 amino acids. The V segment lost 1 base and the J segment 3 bases; nucleotides outside the gene matches: 7. CDR1 and CDR2 from the germline V gene are MNHNS and SASEGT. CDR3 in amino acids: CASSEVLGQGNYEQYF. The CDR3, as DNA: TGTGCCAGCAGTGAAGTTTTGGGACAGGGAAACTACGAGCAGTACTTC.

V is TRBV13 and J is TRBJ1-2, with D possibly matching TRBD1 (6 bases). The CDR3 extends over 13 amino acids. The V end lost 3 bases, the J end lost 8 bases, and 13 bases lay between the germline ends. Germline values: CDR1 PRHDT, CDR2 FYEKMQ (reference sequence). The CDR3 protein is CASSFFRGNGYTF. The DNA for the CDR3 is TGTGCCAGCAGCTTTTTCAGGGGTAACGGCTACACCTTC.